This TCR beta chain was found in a study of blood T cell repertoires in COVID-19. TCRdb's copy holds only in-frame clones and misses some; the assay was immunoSEQ multiplex PCR. Of some 150,000 clones in the sample, approximately 86% are singletons; the top ten hold about 3.1%. Germline assignment: CDR1 MNHEY and CDR2 SVGEGT. V lost 5 bases and J lost 7; bases outside the gene matches: 6. The CDR3 is 13 amino acids. The receptor comes from a woman in her thirties or forties with active or convalescent COVID-19. The sample consisted of peripheral blood. The rearrangement links TRBV6-2 or TRBV6-3 to TRBJ2-3; 7 positions match TRBD1. DNA of the CDR3: TGTGCCAGCAGTCTGACGGGACAGAATACGCAGTATTTT. The encoded protein is CASSLTGQNTQYF.